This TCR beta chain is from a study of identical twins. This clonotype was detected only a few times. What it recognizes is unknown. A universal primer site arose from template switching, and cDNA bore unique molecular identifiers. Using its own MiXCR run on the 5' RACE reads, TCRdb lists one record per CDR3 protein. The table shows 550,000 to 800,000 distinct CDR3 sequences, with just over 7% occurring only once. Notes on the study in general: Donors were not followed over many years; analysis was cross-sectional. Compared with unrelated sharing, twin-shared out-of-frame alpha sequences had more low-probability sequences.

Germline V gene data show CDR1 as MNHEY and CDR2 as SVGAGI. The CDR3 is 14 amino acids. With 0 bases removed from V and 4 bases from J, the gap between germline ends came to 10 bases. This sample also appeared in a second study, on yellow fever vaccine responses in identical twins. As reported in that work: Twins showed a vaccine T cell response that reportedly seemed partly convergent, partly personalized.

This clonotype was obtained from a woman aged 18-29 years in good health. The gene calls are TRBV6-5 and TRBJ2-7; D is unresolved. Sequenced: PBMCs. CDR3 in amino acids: CASSYSIAAYEQYF. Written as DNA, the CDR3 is TGTGCCAGCAGTTACTCGATTGCCGCGTACGAGCAGTACTTC.